These T cell receptor beta chains were read from a single sample in a study of cytomegalovirus exposure and HLA in healthy donors. Some clones are missing from TCRdb's copy, which holds only in-frame ones; the method was immunoSEQ multiplex PCR. In the table there are 87,000 or so clones, approximately 80% of which are singletons. The sequenced material came from PBMCs. Every receptor here comes from a woman in her forties in good health and CMV-seronegative. Each CDR3 is given with its conserved first and last residue. D genes are given only for firm matches. The size of a clone is reported for some rows only, either as once, few or many, or as a class for expanded clones.

D gene: TRBD1
clone size: NA
J gene: TRBJ1-2
V gene: TRBV4-3
CDR3 protein: CASSLWTGGILRNGYTF
CDR3 DNA: TGCGCCAGCAGCCTTTGGACAGGGGGAATTCTAAGAAATGGCTACACCTTC

D gene: TRBD1
clone size: NA
J gene: TRBJ2-7
V gene: TRBV7-9
CDR3 protein: CASDLGTGHYEQYF
CDR3 DNA: TGTGCCAGCGACCTCGGGACAGGACACTACGAGCAGTACTTC

D gene: NA
clone size: NA
J gene: TRBJ1-1
V gene: TRBV14
CDR3 protein: CASSQDRVEAFF
CDR3 DNA: TGTGCCAGCAGCCAAGATCGGGTTGAAGCTTTCTTT

D gene: TRBD2
clone size: once
J gene: TRBJ2-5
V gene: TRBV2
CDR3 protein: CASRKGGGAGETQYF
CDR3 DNA: TGTGCCAGCAGAAAAGGCGGGGGGGCTGGGGAGACCCAGTACTTC

D gene: TRBD1
clone size: NA
J gene: TRBJ1-1
V gene: TRBV4-2
CDR3 protein: CASSQEDRGRTAFF
CDR3 DNA: TGTGCCAGCAGCCAAGAGGACAGGGGGCGCACAGCTTTCTTT

D gene: NA
clone size: NA
J gene: TRBJ1-1
V gene: TRBV5-1
CDR3 protein: CASSLDVENTEAFF
CDR3 DNA: TGCGCCAGCAGCTTGGACGTAGAGAACACTGAAGCTTTCTTT

D gene: TRBD1
clone size: NA
J gene: TRBJ2-7
V gene: TRBV5-4
CDR3 protein: CASSQDRVSYEQYF
CDR3 DNA: TGTGCCAGCAGCCAGGACAGGGTCTCCTACGAGCAGTACTTC

D gene: NA
clone size: few
J gene: TRBJ1-2
V gene: TRBV7-9
CDR3 protein: CASSATPGPGGGYTF
CDR3 DNA: TGTGCCAGCAGCGCCACTCCCGGGCCCGGGGGTGGCTACACCTTC

D gene: NA
clone size: NA
J gene: TRBJ1-5
V gene: TRBV6-5
CDR3 protein: CASSYLNSNQPQHF
CDR3 DNA: TGTGCCAGCAGTTACCTTAATAGCAATCAGCCCCAGCATTTT

D gene: NA
clone size: NA
J gene: TRBJ1-1
V gene: TRBV19
CDR3 protein: CASRGLSNTEAFF
CDR3 DNA: TGTGCCAGTAGGGGCCTCTCGAACACTGAAGCTTTCTTT

D gene: NA
clone size: NA
J gene: TRBJ1-6
V gene: TRBV29-1
CDR3 protein: CSVRTGSVYSPLHF
CDR3 DNA: TGCAGCGTGCGGACTGGCTCGGTTTATTCACCCCTCCACTTT

D gene: TRBD1
clone size: NA
J gene: TRBJ1-1
V gene: TRBV6-5
CDR3 protein: CASSWDRDFDTEAFF
CDR3 DNA: TGTGCCAGCAGTTGGGACAGGGATTTTGACACTGAAGCTTTCTTT

D gene: NA
clone size: NA
J gene: TRBJ1-6
V gene: TRBV6-5
CDR3 protein: CASSYSAGYNSPLHF
CDR3 DNA: TGTGCCAGCAGTTATTCGGCAGGGTATAATTCACCCCTCCACTTT

D gene: NA
clone size: NA
J gene: TRBJ2-7
V gene: TRBV6-1
CDR3 protein: CASRRIKSGDEQYF
CDR3 DNA: TGTGCCAGCAGACGCATCAAGTCGGGGGACGAGCAGTACTTC

D gene: TRBD1
clone size: NA
J gene: TRBJ2-7
V gene: TRBV27
CDR3 protein: CASSDRDRAYEQYF
CDR3 DNA: TGTGCCAGCAGTGACCGGGACAGGGCCTACGAGCAGTACTTC

D gene: TRBD1
clone size: NA
J gene: TRBJ2-4
V gene: TRBV30
CDR3 protein: CAWNSHPTGTGIQYF
CDR3 DNA: TGTGCCTGGAACTCCCACCCCACCGGGACAGGAATTCAGTACTTC

D gene: NA
clone size: few
J gene: TRBJ2-1
V gene: TRBV6-5
CDR3 protein: CASSTTYNEQFF
CDR3 DNA: TGTGCCAGCAGCACGACATACAATGAGCAGTTCTTC

D gene: NA
clone size: NA
J gene: TRBJ2-1
V gene: TRBV15
CDR3 protein: CATSRDGATNRNEQFF
CDR3 DNA: TGTGCCACCAGCAGAGATGGGGCTACCAACCGGAATGAGCAGTTCTTC

D gene: NA
clone size: few
J gene: TRBJ1-2
V gene: TRBV5-6
CDR3 protein: CASSLARQAPRGYTF
CDR3 DNA: TGTGCCAGCAGCTTGGCCAGACAGGCCCCAAGGGGCTACACCTTC

D gene: NA
clone size: NA
J gene: TRBJ1-5
V gene: TRBV27
CDR3 protein: CASSPRVRVNQPQHF
CDR3 DNA: TGTGCCAGCAGTCCCAGGGTAAGAGTCAATCAGCCCCAGCATTTT

D gene: NA
clone size: once
J gene: TRBJ2-3
V gene: TRBV10-3
CDR3 protein: CAISEVGSDTQYF
CDR3 DNA: TGTGCCATCAGTGAGGTGGGCTCAGATACGCAGTATTTT

D gene: NA
clone size: NA
J gene: TRBJ1-2
V gene: TRBV19
CDR3 protein: CATLPWGDASGGYTF
CDR3 DNA: TGTGCCACCCTACCCTGGGGGGACGCCTCGGGTGGCTACACCTTC

D gene: NA
clone size: NA
J gene: TRBJ1-3
V gene: TRBV14
CDR3 protein: CASSQGGHTGNTIYF
CDR3 DNA: TGTGCCAGCAGCCAAGGAGGACATACTGGAAACACCATATATTTT

D gene: NA
clone size: once
J gene: TRBJ2-1
V gene: TRBV6-5
CDR3 protein: CASRTTTSKNNEQFF
CDR3 DNA: TGTGCCAGCAGAACTACCACGTCCAAGAACAATGAGCAGTTCTTC

D gene: NA
clone size: NA
J gene: TRBJ1-1
V gene: TRBV7-8
CDR3 protein: CASSLVGWGRGPLGFNTEAFF
CDR3 DNA: TGTGCCAGCAGCTTAGTGGGCTGGGGAAGAGGGCCACTAGGATTCAACACTGAAGCTTTCTTT

D gene: NA
clone size: NA
J gene: TRBJ1-2
V gene: TRBV10-3
CDR3 protein: CAISESRNYGYTF
CDR3 DNA: TGTGCCATCAGTGAGTCCAGGAACTATGGCTACACCTTC

D gene: TRBD2
clone size: NA
J gene: TRBJ2-3
V gene: TRBV7-8
CDR3 protein: CASSSTRTSGTHSTDTQYF
CDR3 DNA: TGTGCCAGCAGCTCCACTAGGACTAGCGGGACTCATAGCACAGATACGCAGTATTTT

D gene: TRBD1
clone size: NA
J gene: TRBJ2-7
V gene: TRBV30
CDR3 protein: CAWWTGGYEQYF
CDR3 DNA: TGTGCCTGGTGGACAGGGGGGTACGAGCAGTACTTC

D gene: TRBD2
clone size: NA
J gene: TRBJ2-1
V gene: TRBV25-1
CDR3 protein: CASSGPTSGSYNEQFF
CDR3 DNA: TGTGCCAGCAGTGGACCGACTAGCGGGTCGTACAATGAGCAGTTCTTC

D gene: NA
clone size: NA
J gene: TRBJ2-3
V gene: TRBV14
CDR3 protein: CASSRRATDTQYF
CDR3 DNA: TGTGCCAGCAGCCGGCGGGCCACAGATACGCAGTATTTT

D gene: NA
clone size: NA
J gene: TRBJ1-1
V gene: TRBV18
CDR3 protein: CASSPEQVTVEAFF
CDR3 DNA: TGTGCCAGCTCACCAGAACAGGTCACGGTTGAAGCTTTCTTT

D gene: TRBD1
clone size: NA
J gene: TRBJ1-6
V gene: TRBV6-1
CDR3 protein: CASKTDRGVNSPLHF
CDR3 DNA: TGTGCCAGCAAGACGGACAGGGGAGTTAATTCACCCCTCCACTTT

D gene: NA
clone size: NA
J gene: TRBJ1-6
V gene: TRBV9
CDR3 protein: CASSVGNSPLHF
CDR3 DNA: TGTGCCAGCAGCGTCGGGAATTCACCCCTCCACTTT

D gene: NA
clone size: once
J gene: TRBJ1-2
V gene: TRBV11-2
CDR3 protein: CASSLFDSEGYTF
CDR3 DNA: TGTGCCAGCAGCCTCTTCGACAGTGAGGGCTACACCTTC

D gene: NA
clone size: NA
J gene: TRBJ1-2
V gene: TRBV30
CDR3 protein: CAWTAGVVGLRYTF
CDR3 DNA: TGTGCCTGGACGGCTGGAGTGGTGGGTCTTCGCTACACCTTC

D gene: TRBD1
clone size: NA
J gene: TRBJ1-2
V gene: TRBV9
CDR3 protein: CASSPDPGQGYGYTF
CDR3 DNA: TGTGCCAGCAGCCCAGATCCGGGACAGGGCTATGGCTACACCTTC

D gene: TRBD2
clone size: NA
J gene: TRBJ2-7
V gene: TRBV7-9
CDR3 protein: CASSLDAGTTSREQYF
CDR3 DNA: TGTGCCAGCAGCTTAGATGCCGGGACTACTTCTAGGGAGCAGTACTTC

D gene: TRBD1
clone size: NA
J gene: TRBJ2-3
V gene: TRBV6-5
CDR3 protein: CASSYGTGLGDTQYF
CDR3 DNA: TGTGCCAGCAGTTACGGGACAGGTCTGGGAGATACGCAGTATTTT

D gene: TRBD1
clone size: few
J gene: TRBJ1-6
V gene: TRBV19
CDR3 protein: CASTDRGRGNSPLHF
CDR3 DNA: TGTGCCAGTACCGACAGGGGTCGCGGAAATTCACCCCTCCACTTT

D gene: NA
clone size: few
J gene: TRBJ1-1
V gene: TRBV5-1
CDR3 protein: CASGVTSENTEAFF
CDR3 DNA: TGCGCCAGCGGCGTGACTTCAGAGAACACTGAAGCTTTCTTT

D gene: TRBD2
clone size: NA
J gene: TRBJ2-3
V gene: TRBV9
CDR3 protein: CASSTRTSGISDTQYF
CDR3 DNA: TGTGCCAGCAGCACCCGGACTAGCGGGATATCAGATACGCAGTATTTT

D gene: NA
clone size: NA
J gene: TRBJ2-1
V gene: TRBV30
CDR3 protein: CAWMGQVPYNEQFF
CDR3 DNA: TGTGCCTGGATGGGTCAGGTCCCCTACAATGAGCAGTTCTTC

D gene: NA
clone size: NA
J gene: TRBJ1-1
V gene: TRBV2
CDR3 protein: CASSGRGLPNTEAFF
CDR3 DNA: TGTGCCAGCAGTGGCAGGGGTCTCCCTAACACTGAAGCTTTCTTT

D gene: NA
clone size: NA
J gene: TRBJ1-1
V gene: TRBV11-2
CDR3 protein: CASSPMNGGWNTEAFF
CDR3 DNA: TGTGCCAGCAGTCCAATGAATGGGGGGTGGAACACTGAAGCTTTCTTT

D gene: NA
clone size: NA
J gene: TRBJ2-7
V gene: TRBV7-6
CDR3 protein: CASSLAGRGTGVVQYF
CDR3 DNA: TGTGCCAGCAGCTTAGCGGGAAGGGGGACCGGGGTGGTGCAGTACTTC

D gene: NA
clone size: NA
J gene: TRBJ1-2
V gene: TRBV7-9
CDR3 protein: CASSPSHYGYTF
CDR3 DNA: TGTGCCAGCAGCCCTTCCCACTATGGCTACACCTTC

D gene: NA
clone size: NA
J gene: TRBJ2-2
V gene: TRBV7-7
CDR3 protein: CASSLGGGPNTGELFF
CDR3 DNA: TGTGCCAGCAGCTTAGGAGGGGGTCCGAACACCGGGGAGCTGTTTTTT

D gene: TRBD1
clone size: once
J gene: TRBJ1-2
V gene: TRBV5-7
CDR3 protein: CASSFLRDRVFWREGYTF
CDR3 DNA: TGTGCCAGCAGCTTTTTGAGGGACAGGGTTTTTTGGCGTGAAGGCTACACCTTC

D gene: TRBD1
clone size: once
J gene: TRBJ1-3
V gene: TRBV6-1
CDR3 protein: CASSESARQGGNTIYF
CDR3 DNA: TGTGCCAGCAGTGAAAGCGCGAGACAGGGAGGAAACACCATATATTTT